The 12 T cell receptor beta chains in this list originate from one sample, sequenced in a study of blood T cell repertoires in COVID-19. The method was immunoSEQ multiplex PCR; TCRdb's version includes in-frame clones alone and lacks a portion of them. The table has almost 250,000 clones, about 82% seen once. Input material: peripheral blood. Receptor source: a woman older than 75 with COVID-19, enrolled during active disease.

The rearrangement links TRBV15 to TRBJ1-1, with no clear D. Trimming stripped 2 bases from V and 0 bases from J, with 7 bases between. Germline assignment: CDR1 LNHNV and CDR2 YYDKDF (reference sequence). The CDR3 is 14 residues long. The CDR3 region is CATSRSIMNTEAFF. In nucleotides, the CDR3 is TGTGCCACCAGCAGATCCATCATGAACACTGAAGCTTTCTTT.

The V gene is TRBV7-2, the J gene TRBJ2-7; 11 bases line up with TRBD1. The CDR3 has 15 amino acids. The V gene's germline CDR1 is SGHTA and CDR2 FQGNSA. The trim removed 3 bases at V and 5 bases at J, leaving 6 bases unmatched. CDR3 protein: CASSLGRTGGNEQYV. CDR3 in DNA: TGTGCCAGCAGCTTGGGCAGGACAGGGGGCAACGAGCAGTACGTC.

In this sample, this clone turned up once. This sequence joins TRBV25-1 and TRBJ1-6; D is perhaps TRBD1 (6 bases). The CDR3 loop spans 13 amino acids. V lost 6 bases and J 6 bases, leaving 9 bases between the germline ends. Germline V gene sequence: CDR1 MGHDK, CDR2 SYGVNS. CDR3 sequence reads: CASRQGPNSPLHF. In DNA form, the CDR3 reads TGTGCCAGCAGACAGGGCCCTAATTCACCCCTCCACTTT.

This clone has more than one count but fewer than ten. This chain links TRBV28 with TRBJ1-3; D not certain. Trimming removed 7 bases at V and 0 bases at J, with 16 bases between. The CDR3 consists of 16 residues. CDR1 is MDHEN and CDR2 is SYDVKM in the germline V gene. The CDR3 loop is CASKKMAGSSGNTIYF. CDR3 in DNA: TGTGCCAGCAAGAAAATGGCGGGGAGCTCTGGAAACACCATATATTTT.

The V call is TRBV7-9, the J call TRBJ1-1; 7 bases are a match to TRBD1. CDR3 length equals 13 residues. The V gene end was trimmed by 4 bases and the J gene end by 3 bases; junction bases not matched to a gene: 2. Germline V gives CDR1 SEHNR, CDR2 FQNEAQ (reference sequence). The CDR3 nucleotides are TGTGCCAGCAGCTCACAGGGGTACACTGAAGCTTTCTTT. Encoded protein: CASSSQGYTEAFF.

J is TRBJ2-1 and V is TRBV9, with 11 bases matching TRBD2. V trimming: 4 bases; J trimming: 10 bases; junction bases outside the gene matches: 10. The CDR3 extends over 15 amino acids. CDR1 SGDLS and CDR2 YYNGEE come from the germline V gene. CDR3 sequence (DNA): TGTGCCAGCAGCCCTTTTAGCGGGGGGGCCTCGGAGCAGTTCTTC. Translating gives CASSPFSGGASEQFF. The variable domain in full, with the rest retrieved from reference TRBV9 and TRBJ2-1, is DSGVTQTPKHLITATGQRVTLRCSPRSGDLSVYWYQQSLDQGLQFLIQYYNGEERAKGNILERFSAQQFPDLHSELNLSSLELGDSALYFCASSPFSGGASEQFFGPGTRLTVL.

V usage is TRBV27 and J usage is TRBJ1-5, with D uncertain. Trimming removed 6 bases from V and 4 bases from J, with 19 bases in between. Germline V lookup: CDR1 MNHEY, CDR2 SMNVEV (reference sequence). The CDR3 totals 16 residues. The CDR3 DNA reads TGTGCCAGCAGAAAAATACCAGACCCGGGAAATCAGCCCCAGCATTTT. Translating it yields CASRKIPDPGNQPQHF.

The chain carries TRBV18 and TRBJ2-7, with TRBD1 as a possible D gene (6 bases). CDR3 length: 12 amino acids. Trimming pared 5 bases from V and 7 bases from J, leaving 12 bases between. The V gene's germline CDR1 is KGHSH and CDR2 LQKENI. The CDR3 region is CASSSQGWEQYF. The CDR3 region has the DNA TGTGCCAGCTCATCGCAGGGGTGGGAGCAGTACTTC.

The table lists this clone with a count of one. The J gene is TRBJ1-2, the V gene TRBV4-3, with D maybe TRBD1 (6 bases). Looked up from germline, CDR1 is LGHNA and CDR2 is YSLEER. The V end was cut by 4 bases, the J end by 2 bases, with 14 bases between. This CDR3 region has 15 residues. CDR3 protein: CASSPTGLSNYGYTF. CDR3 DNA sequence: TGCGCCAGCAGCCCTACAGGGTTGTCGAACTATGGCTACACCTTC.

J is TRBJ1-2 and V is TRBV7-2; 9 bases align to TRBD1. This CDR3 contains 15 residues. The ends lost 0 bases at V and 6 bases at J; junction bases unmatched: 5. Germline CDR1 reads SGHTA; CDR2 reads FQGNSA. The CDR3 DNA follows: TGTGCCAGCAGCTTAGCAGAGGGGACAGGGCATGGCTACACCTTC. This gives the protein CASSLAEGTGHGYTF. Filled out from reference TRBV7-2 and TRBJ1-2, the complete variable domain reads GAGVSQSPSNKVTEKGKDVELRCDPISGHTALYWYRQSLGQGLEFLIYFQGNSAPDKSGLPSDRFSAERTGGSVSTLTIQRTQQEDSAVYLCASSLAEGTGHGYTFGSGTRLTVV.

This clone occurred once. This rearrangement joins TRBV28 to TRBJ2-1; D is unclear. The V gene lost 4 bases and the J gene lost 4 bases, with 17 bases spanning the gap. Germline-derived CDR1 and CDR2 are MDHEN and SYDVKM. The CDR3 totals 16 residues. The CDR3 DNA reads as TGTGCCAGCAGTTACACGGGTCTGGGTTCTTACAATGAGCAGTTCTTC. It translates to CASSYTGLGSYNEQFF.

Of note for this clone: The sample holds other DNA sequences that translate to the same CDR3. J is TRBJ2-2 and V is TRBV7-2, with 14 bases fitting TRBD2. The CDR3 sequence is 16 residues long. Losses at the gene ends were 8 bases for V and 0 bases for J; bases not matched to a gene: 2. CDR1 is SGHTA and CDR2 is FQGNSA in the germline V gene. The CDR3 DNA is TGTGCCAGCGGACTAGCGGGGGGCTCGAACACCGGGGAGCTGTTTTTT. Translated: CASGLAGGSNTGELFF.